These 25 T cell receptor beta chains originate from one sample sequenced in a study of blood T cells in healthy people across ages. A second PCR, run for about 7 to 11 cycles, used a sample-barcoded 5' primer plus a J-beta primer mix. MiXCR, applied by TCRdb to the 5' RACE reads, yields one record per CDR3 protein. The sample consists of roughly 1.9 million distinct CDR3 sequences, about 39% of them appearing once. The sequencing sample was made of blood. The receptors here all came from a human donor in good health.

This chain connects TRBV29-1 to TRBJ2-1, with D hard to call. The germline V gene has CDR1 SQVTM and CDR2 ANQGSEA. The CDR3 extends over 16 amino acids. V was pared by 0 bases and J by 0 bases, with 12 bases between. The CDR3 reads CSVEDKIGRSYNEQFF. DNA for the CDR3: TGCAGCGTTGAAGATAAAATAGGTCGCTCCTACAATGAGCAGTTCTTC.

Ten or more counts support this clonotype. The J gene is TRBJ1-2, the V gene TRBV5-1, with D possibly being TRBD1 (6 bases). The CDR3 has 13 residues. Germline CDR1 and CDR2: SGHRS and YFSETQ. The ends were cut back, 4 bases at V and 2 bases at J, with 9 bases in the middle. The CDR3 loop reads CASSQTGNYGYTF. The CDR3 DNA reads as TGCGCCAGCAGCCAAACAGGGAACTATGGCTACACCTTC.

V gene TRBV7-8 combines with J gene TRBJ2-1; unclear D gene. Trimming took off 1 base at V and 4 bases at J, with 14 bases between the two ends. The V gene's germline CDR1 is SGHVS and CDR2 FQNEAQ. The CDR3 sequence is 16 residues long. CDR3 bases: TGTGCCAGCAGCTTAGTGGCCCAATCCCCGTACAATGAGCAGTTCTTC. Protein product: CASSLVAQSPYNEQFF.

The rearrangement links TRBV7-3 to TRBJ2-1, with 13 positions matching TRBD2. V lost 5 bases to trimming and J lost 8 bases; unmatched junction nucleotides: 12. Germline lookup yields CDR1 SGHTA and CDR2 FQGTGA. The CDR3 length is 17 residues. CDR3 region: CASSPKTSGGYGDEQFF. Here the CDR3 DNA reads TGTGCCAGCAGCCCTAAGACTAGCGGGGGGTACGGAGATGAGCAGTTCTTC.

This clonotype turned up a few times. This chain links TRBV5-8 with TRBJ1-2; no reliable D call. The CDR3 extends over 13 amino acids. CDR1 and CDR2 from the germline V gene are SGHTS and YDEGEE. The V gene lost 4 bases and the J gene lost 2 bases, with 9 bases spanning the gap. The CDR3 region is CASSPNGNYGYTF. The CDR3 DNA reads TGTGCCAGCAGCCCGAACGGGAACTATGGCTACACCTTC.

This clonotype was seen only a few times. V is TRBV20-1 and J is TRBJ2-1, with D hard to call. This CDR3 region has 15 residues. Germline CDR1 reads DFQATT; CDR2 reads SNEGSKA (reference sequence). Trimming took 1 base from V and 9 from J, leaving 19 bases between them. The CDR3 DNA follows: TGCAGTGCTAGAGTGCCCACTGCCTTAGGCGGTGAGCAGTTCTTC. This translates into CSARVPTALGGEQFF.

The chain recombines TRBV12-3 or TRBV12-4 with TRBJ1-5; no firm D call. The CDR3 is 15 residues long. V lost 3 bases and J lost 1, with 10 bases in between. The DNA of the CDR3 is TGTGCCAGCAGTTTTGGTTATATAAGCAATCAGCCCCAGCATTTT. Translated: CASSFGYISNQPQHF.

The sample holds a few counts of this clonotype. The CDR3 spells CASSIAQQGEYF. The CDR3 DNA reads as TGTGCCAGCAGCATAGCCCAACAGGGGGAGTACTTC. This chain joins TRBV5-5 and TRBJ2-7; 8 bases match TRBD1. Trimming at V came to 4 bases and at J to 11 bases, leaving 8 bases not matched to a gene. Germline-derived CDR1 and CDR2 are SGHKS and YYEKEE (reference sequence). The length of the CDR3 is 12 residues.

This clonotype was seen a handful of times. V gene TRBV12-3 or TRBV12-4 combines with J gene TRBJ2-7; the D gene is possibly TRBD2 (5 bases). The V end lost 3 bases, the J end lost 2 bases, and 26 bases lay between the germline ends. The CDR3 length is 19 residues. CDR3 sequence reads: CASSFIGRLEEQRTYEQYF. The CDR3 nucleotides read TGTGCCAGCAGTTTTATCGGACGCCTGGAGGAGCAGAGAACCTACGAGCAGTACTTC.

This clonotype was observed a handful of times. The chain carries TRBV24-1 and TRBJ2-5; 9 bases line up with TRBD2. Germline V CDR1 and CDR2: KGHDR, SFDVKD. The V segment lost 4 bases and the J segment 5 bases; nucleotides outside the gene matches: 7. The CDR3 contains 15 residues. CDR3 amino acids: CATSDRLAVVETQYF. The DNA of the CDR3 is TGTGCCACCAGTGACCGACTAGCGGTTGTGGAGACCCAGTACTTC.

This clonotype has a handful of counts. The rearrangement links TRBV6-2 or TRBV6-3 to TRBJ2-1, with TRBD2 identical over 14 bases. CDR3 length: 18 amino acids. The trim removed 7 bases at V and 1 base at J, leaving 9 bases unmatched. CDR1 and CDR2 (germline): MNHEY, SVGEGT. CDR3 in amino acids: CASTPGLAGESSYNEQFF. As DNA, the CDR3 is TGTGCCAGCACCCCGGGACTAGCGGGGGAATCGTCCTACAATGAGCAGTTCTTC.

Only a few counts were recorded for this clonotype. The chain is built from TRBV4-3 and TRBJ2-7, with 8 bases identical to TRBD1. The CDR3 sequence is 14 residues long. The V gene end was trimmed by 4 bases and the J gene end by 3 bases; junction bases not matched to a gene: 5. Germline assignment: CDR1 LGHNA and CDR2 YSLEER. The CDR3 DNA follows: TGCGCCAGCAGCCGGGGACAGGCTGGCTACGAGCAGTACTTC. The encoded protein is CASSRGQAGYEQYF.

This clonotype was seen a handful of times. This chain uses TRBV9 with TRBJ1-2; D is undetermined. Per germline, CDR1 SGDLS and CDR2 YYNGEE. The length of the CDR3 is 14 residues. Trimming pared 6 bases from V and 3 bases from J, leaving 15 bases between. CDR3 amino acids: CASTEKGNYYGYTF. DNA of the CDR3: TGTGCCAGCACCGAAAAAGGGAACTACTATGGCTACACCTTC.

The V gene is TRBV29-1, the J gene TRBJ1-4, with a weak D call TRBD1 (5 bases). There are 16 residues in the CDR3. Deletions cut 5 bases from V and 8 bases from J, with 24 bases between. The germline CDR1 and CDR2 sequences are SQVTM and ANQGSEA. The CDR3 sequence is CSVLKVEGYQEEKLFF. As DNA, the CDR3 is TGCAGCGTTCTTAAGGTCGAGGGGTACCAGGAGGAAAAACTGTTTTTT. The variable domain in full, completed from reference TRBV29-1 and TRBJ1-4, reads SAVISQKPSRDICQRGTSLTIQCQVDSQVTMMFWYRQQPGQSLTLIATANQGSEATYESGFVIDKFPISRPNLTFSTLTVSNMSPEDSSIYLCSVLKVEGYQEEKLFFGSGTQLSVL.

This clonotype was counted between two and nine times. The chain links TRBV9 to TRBJ2-7, with 8 bases aligning to TRBD1. The J segment lost 4 bases and the V segment lost 0 bases, leaving 6 bases of the junction unmatched. Germline CDR1 reads SGDLS; CDR2 reads YYNGEE. There are 15 residues in the CDR3. The CDR3 region is CASSVASGGYYEQYF. The CDR3, as DNA: TGTGCCAGCAGCGTAGCGTCAGGGGGCTATTACGAGCAGTACTTC. The entire variable domain, with the rest obtained from reference TRBV9 and TRBJ2-7, is as follows: DSGVTQTPKHLITATGQRVTLRCSPRSGDLSVYWYQQSLDQGLQFLIQYYNGEERAKGNILERFSAQQFPDLHSELNLSSLELGDSALYFCASSVASGGYYEQYFGPGTRLTVT.

The V gene is TRBV5-6, the J gene TRBJ2-2; D is possibly TRBD2 (5 bases). CDR1 is SGHDT, CDR2 YYEEEE, per germline. This CDR3 is 15 amino acids long. The V end lost 4 bases, the J end lost 1 base, and 11 bases lay between the germline ends. CDR3 protein: CASSMREGNTGELFF. In nucleotides, the CDR3 is TGTGCCAGCAGCATGAGGGAAGGGAACACCGGGGAGCTGTTTTTT.

This clonotype has only a few counts. J is TRBJ2-6 and V is TRBV12-5; TRBD1 aligns across 11 bases. Germline values: CDR1 LGHNT, CDR2 FRNRAP. The CDR3 runs 20 residues. V was pared by 4 bases and J by 0 bases, with 11 bases of the junction left unmatched. The CDR3, as DNA: TGTGCTAGTGGTTCACCCTCGGGGACAGGGGGTGTCTCTGGGGCCAACGTCCTGACTTTC. Its protein is CASGSPSGTGGVSGANVLTF.

In this sample, this clonotype turned up a few times. The chain recombines TRBV20-1 with TRBJ1-1, with TRBD1 matching 10 bases. The CDR3 contains 15 residues. Germline CDR1 reads DFQATT; CDR2 reads SNEGSKA (reference sequence). After removal of 6 bases from V and 4 bases from J, the junction contained 11 bases not matched to a gene. Here the CDR3 DNA reads TGCAGTGCACCTGACAGGGGGCGGGGAGGCACTGAAGCTTTCTTT. Protein sequence: CSAPDRGRGGTEAFF.

This clonotype was observed a single time. The chain couples TRBV4-2 to TRBJ2-3, with D perhaps being TRBD1 or TRBD2 (6 bases each). The CDR3 has 15 amino acids. Germline-derived CDR1 and CDR2 are LGHNA and YNFKEQ. V was clipped by 4 bases and J by 8 bases, with 19 bases between them. This CDR3 reads CASSLTGGTQPTQYF. The CDR3, as DNA: TGTGCCAGCAGCCTAACCGGGGGCACCCAGCCTACGCAGTATTTT.

Points on this clonotype: This may be a read error: a much more frequent sequence differs by one nucleotide. The chain employs TRBV29-1 and TRBJ2-1, with D tentatively TRBD2 (5 bases). The J call may be incorrect, as the DNA end agrees better with TRBJ2-7. This CDR3 spans 14 amino acids. CDR1 is SQVTM, CDR2 ANQGSEA, per germline. The CDR3 DNA reads as TGCAGCGTCGAAGACGGAGGCTCCTACAATGAGCAGTACTTC. Translated: CSVEDGGSYNEQYF.

The chain carries TRBV7-2 and TRBJ1-3, with 7 positions matching TRBD1. Germline CDR1 and CDR2: SGHTA and FQGNSA. CDR3 length: 18 residues. The ends lost 0 bases at V and 4 bases at J; junction bases unmatched: 12. CDR3 sequence reads: CASSLASDRADTGNTIYF. CDR3 bases: TGTGCCAGCAGCTTAGCATCAGACAGGGCCGATACGGGAAACACCATATATTTT.

This clonotype was seen only a few times. The chain recombines TRBV9 with TRBJ1-6, with D perhaps matching TRBD1 (5 bases). Trimming shortened V by 2 bases and J by 10 bases, and 13 bases separated the two germline ends. This CDR3 spans 14 amino acids. The germline V gene encodes CDR1 SGDLS and CDR2 YYNGEE. As DNA, the CDR3 is TGTGCCAGCAGCGTTAGAGGACAAGAGTCACCCCTCCACTTT. Translation gives CASSVRGQESPLHF.

This clonotype has a handful of counts. The junction departs from germline at one end; a sequencing error may be responsible. The chain has TRBV29-1 and TRBJ1-2; D may be TRBD1 (6 bases). CDR1 is SQVTM, CDR2 ANQGSEA, per germline. The CDR3 has 13 amino acids. The chain's CDR3 is CSAEDGGLYGYTF. CDR3 sequence (DNA): TGTAGCGCTGAAGATGGGGGGCTCTATGGCTACACCTTC.

The chain joins TRBV20-1 to TRBJ2-1, with TRBD2 matching 8 bases. The CDR3 length is 12 residues. CDR1 is DFQATT, CDR2 SNEGSKA, per germline (reference sequence). The V gene end was trimmed by 3 bases and the J gene end by 8 bases; junction bases not matched to a gene: 3. For the CDR3, the DNA is TGCAGTGCTAGCCGGGGGGGCGATGAGCAGTTCTTC. Translation gives CSASRGGDEQFF.

The genes are TRBV20-1 and TRBJ2-1; 8 bases match TRBD2. Trimming removed 6 bases from V and 3 bases from J; junction bases left unmatched: 10. In germline, CDR1 is DFQATT, CDR2 SNEGSKA (reference sequence). CDR3 length: 15 residues. CDR3 loop: CSAPGGRGDYNEQFF. DNA of the CDR3: TGCAGTGCCCCCGGGGGGCGGGGGGACTACAATGAGCAGTTCTTC.